Listed below are T cell receptor beta chains from one sample, sequenced in a study of CD8+ T cells in alopecia areata. Produced via immunoSEQ multiplex PCR; TCRdb's table is partial and in-frame only. The data show 90,000 to 100,000 clones, over 40% seen once. Sample: CD4+ T cells sorted from blood. All receptors derive from a human donor with alopecia areata. The CDR3 runs from the conserved cysteine through the conserved F or W. D genes are given only for firm matches. Some rows have no size entry. The others give once, few or many, or a class for an expanded clone.

d_call j_call v_call clone_size cdr3_nt cdr3_aa
. TRBJ1-5 TRBV30 . TGTGCCTGGAGCGCGGCCTGGGGTAGCAATCAGCCCCAGCATTTT CAWSAAWGSNQPQHF
TRBD1 TRBJ2-5 TRBV29-1 few TGCAGCGTTGATCCCGGACAGGGGGCAGAGACCCAGTACTTC CSVDPGQGAETQYF
TRBD1 TRBJ2-5 TRBV5-1 . TGCGCCAGCAGCAGAACCTCCGGGACAGGGGGGACCCAGTACTTC CASSRTSGTGGTQYF
TRBD1 TRBJ2-6 TRBV28 few TGTGCCAGCAGTATACAGGGGGAGATTTGGGCCAACGTCCTGACTTTC CASSIQGEIWANVLTF
TRBD1 TRBJ1-2 TRBV29-1 . TGCAGCGTTGGTCGACAGGGGAATTCTGACTACACCTTC CSVGRQGNSDYTF
. TRBJ2-3 TRBV29-1 . TGCAGCGTCGGAGTGCGGGGTCAGGGCACAGATACGCAGTATTTT CSVGVRGQGTDTQYF
. TRBJ2-3 TRBV30 . TGTGCCTGGTCGAGGGTTCAAGATACGCAGTATTTT CAWSRVQDTQYF
TRBD2 TRBJ2-7 TRBV29-1 few TGCAGCGTTGGATCGGGAGGGGCCTACGAGCAGTACTTC CSVGSGGAYEQYF
TRBD1 TRBJ2-7 TRBV28 few TGTGCCAGCAGTCAACTAGGGGGCATACAGTACTTC CASSQLGGIQYF
TRBD2 TRBJ2-1 TRBV4-2 . TGTGCCAGCAGCCAAGAGCTAGCGGCGGACAATGAGCAGTTCTTC CASSQELAADNEQFF
. TRBJ1-2 TRBV5-1 few TGCGCCAGCAGTACGGGGCGAGGCGACGACTATGGCTACACCTTC CASSTGRGDDYGYTF
. TRBJ2-1 TRBV4-1 . TGCGCCAGCAGCCAATCTCCCTTTTCCTACAATGAGCAGTTCTTC CASSQSPFSYNEQFF
TRBD2 TRBJ2-4 TRBV2 . TGTGCCAGCAGTCCATCCATGACTAGCGGTTTAGCCAAAAACATTCAGTACTTC CASSPSMTSGLAKNIQYF
. TRBJ2-1 TRBV5-1 once TGCGCCAGCAGCTTGGAACCGGGACACGGATACAATGAGCAGTTCTTC CASSLEPGHGYNEQFF
. TRBJ2-2 TRBV29-1 . TGCAGCGTTGATCCCGACTACGGGGGGGAGCTGTTTTTT CSVDPDYGGELFF
. TRBJ2-5 TRBV4-3 . TGCGCCAGCAGCCTGGGTCCCGGGACCCAGTACTTC CASSLGPGTQYF
TRBD2 TRBJ2-5 TRBV7-2 . TGTGCCAGCAGCTTATTAACTAGCGGGAGGGGCGCTCGGAAGACCCAGTACTTC CASSLLTSGRGARKTQYF
. TRBJ2-7 TRBV25-1 . TGTGCCAGCAGTGAATATTCGGATTGGGGGACCTACGAGCAGTACTTC CASSEYSDWGTYEQYF
TRBD2 TRBJ2-1 TRBV30 few TGTGCCTGGAGGAGGGGACTAGCCAATGAGCAGTTCTTC CAWRRGLANEQFF
. TRBJ2-6 TRBV30 . TGTGCCTGGAGTGTCATGGGGGATCCTGGGGCCAACGTCCTGACTTTC CAWSVMGDPGANVLTF
. TRBJ2-1 TRBV28 . TGTGCCAGCAGTCCCCCGGGACACGATCACAATGAGCAGTTCTTC CASSPPGHDHNEQFF
. TRBJ1-2 TRBV9 few TGTGCCAGCAGCCACTCCGGGGGAGATGGCTACACCTTC CASSHSGGDGYTF
. TRBJ2-7 TRBV2 . TGTGCCAGCAGAAAATCACCGGACAGCTACGAGCAGTACTTC CASRKSPDSYEQYF
TRBD1 TRBJ1-5 TRBV7-2 many TGTGCCAGCAGCCCGGGGACAGGGGGCGATCAGCCCCAGCATTTT CASSPGTGGDQPQHF
. TRBJ2-7 TRBV29-1 . TGCAGCGGTAGGGTCGGGGGCTCCTACGAGCAGTACTTC CSGRVGGSYEQYF
. TRBJ2-7 TRBV29-1 few TGCAGCGTCGGGGACGGCTACGAGCAGTACTTC CSVGDGYEQYF
. TRBJ2-3 TRBV5-1 . TGCGCCAGCATACGAGAAGGCACAGATACGCAGTATTTT CASIREGTDTQYF
TRBD2 TRBJ2-1 TRBV18 . TGTGCCAGCTCACCTGGAGTTACTAGCGTCTACAATGAGCAGTTCTTC CASSPGVTSVYNEQFF
. TRBJ2-5 TRBV30 . TGTGCCTGGAAACGCTACCAAGAGACCCAGTACTTC CAWKRYQETQYF
TRBD2 TRBJ2-3 TRBV29-1 few TGCAGCGTCCGCGGGAGGAACACAGATACGCAGTATTTT CSVRGRNTDTQYF
. TRBJ1-4 TRBV25-1 once TGTGCCAGCAGTGACACAATGGGAAAACTGTTTTTT CASSDTMGKLFF
. TRBJ1-1 TRBV30 . TGTGCCTGGAGTTTGGGACGGATGAACACTGAAGCTTTCTTT CAWSLGRMNTEAFF
. TRBJ1-1 TRBV4-2 . TGTGCCAGCAGCCAAGATCTGGGGTTAGACACTGAAGCTTTCTTT CASSQDLGLDTEAFF
. TRBJ1-1 TRBV4-3 . TGCGCCAGCAGCCAAGAATCTCAGAACACTGAAGCTTTCTTT CASSQESQNTEAFF
. TRBJ2-5 TRBV29-1 . TGCAGCTCCCTGACGTACCAAGAGACCCAGTACTTC CSSLTYQETQYF
. TRBJ1-6 TRBV29-1 few TGCAGCGTTGAAGGGACAAATAATTCACCCCTCCACTTT CSVEGTNNSPLHF
. TRBJ2-6 TRBV7-3 . TGTGCCAGCAGCTCCGACTGGGGGCCCAACGTCCTGACTTTC CASSSDWGPNVLTF
. TRBJ2-2 TRBV29-1 few TGCAGCGTCGGAGATGGGGAGCTGTTTTTT CSVGDGELFF
TRBD1 TRBJ2-2 TRBV14 . TGTGCCAGCAGCCGGGACAGGGTTGGCGGGGAGCTGTTTTTT CASSRDRVGGELFF
TRBD1 TRBJ1-4 TRBV5-1 few TGCGCCAGCAGCTTGGACAGGGGATTTGAAAAACTGTTTTTT CASSLDRGFEKLFF
. TRBJ2-7 TRBV7-2 few TGTGCCAGCAGCTTAGCGAGTGGGGTCCCCTACGAGCAGTACTTC CASSLASGVPYEQYF
TRBD1 TRBJ1-2 TRBV29-1 . TGCAGCGCGAGCCCCGGACAGGGAGGAGACTATGGTTACACCTTC CSASPGQGGDYGYTF